This T cell receptor beta chain is from a study of tumor-infiltrating lymphocytes in primary liver carcinoma. In addition to blood RNA drawn from unsorted whole blood, germline DNA was extracted. The authors made TCR beta cDNA from approximately 500 ng total RNA with a constant-region primer. What produced the TCR beta libraries was three nested multiplex PCR rounds using slightly modified ARM-PCR. Using its own MiXCR run on the multiplex PCR reads, TCRdb lists one record per CDR3 protein. The data show approximately 210,000 distinct CDR3 sequences, almost 65% seen once. This receptor was identified in a woman aged 60-70 years with primary liver carcinoma and hepatitis B virus infection. Sequencing input: peripheral blood.

The CDR3 DNA is TGTGCCAGCAGCTTGAATTTTGAGGCTTTCTTT. Translation: CASSLNFEAFF. The gene calls are TRBV5-5 and TRBJ1-1; the D is unclear. V shed 1 base and J shed 11 bases, with 9 bases lying between them. Germline V gene data show CDR1 as SGHKS and CDR2 as YYEKEE (reference sequence). The length of the CDR3 is 11 residues.